The sequence of this T cell receptor (beta chain) was determined in a study of T cells in Graves' hyperthyroidism and ophthalmopathy. Study-wide results and caveats: The model anticipated ophthalmopathy a median approximately six months pre-onset.

It was RNA transcripts that yielded the amplified TCR beta CDR3 regions. First-round RT-PCR with HTBI primers amplified the TCR CDR3 region. Each CDR3 protein gets one entry after TCRdb re-called the multiplex PCR reads with MiXCR. Of about 840,000 distinct CDR3 sequences detected, roughly 37% appear once; the ten largest clones hold about 9%. Participants, patients aged 18 to 65, had newly diagnosed hyperthyroidism with a duration under 2 months. Those patients with uncontrolled infection, other autoimmune disease, pregnancy or lactation were excluded. This clonotype was seen more than once but under ten times. Antigen specificity is unknown. The V gene's germline CDR1 is DFQATT and CDR2 SNEGSKA (reference sequence). The CDR3 covers 14 residues. V dropped 3 bases and J dropped 3 bases, with 15 bases sitting between them.

V gene TRBV20-1 combines with J gene TRBJ2-7, with D possibly TRBD2 on 6 matching bases. The sequencing sample was made of blood. The clonotype originates from a man aged 18 to 30 with Graves' hyperthyroidism. Here the CDR3 DNA reads TGCAGTGCTAGGAGGGCGGGGAGGATCTACGAGCAGTACTTC. Its translation is CSARRAGRIYEQYF.